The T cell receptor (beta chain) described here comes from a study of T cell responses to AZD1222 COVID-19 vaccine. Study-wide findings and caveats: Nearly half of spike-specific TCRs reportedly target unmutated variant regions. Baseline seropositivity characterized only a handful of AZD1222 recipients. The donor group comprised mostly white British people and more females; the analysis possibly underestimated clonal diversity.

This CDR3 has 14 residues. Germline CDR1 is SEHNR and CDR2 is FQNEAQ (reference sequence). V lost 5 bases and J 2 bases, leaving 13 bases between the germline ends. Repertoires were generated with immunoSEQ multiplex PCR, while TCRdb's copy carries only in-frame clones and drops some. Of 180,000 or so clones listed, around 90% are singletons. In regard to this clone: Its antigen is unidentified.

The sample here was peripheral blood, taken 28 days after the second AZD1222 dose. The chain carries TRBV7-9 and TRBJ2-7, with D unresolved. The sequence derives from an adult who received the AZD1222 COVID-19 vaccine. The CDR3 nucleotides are TGTGCCAGCAGCATACTCAACGACGCCTACGAGCAGTACTTC. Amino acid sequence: CASSILNDAYEQYF.